These T cell receptor beta chains were read from a single sample in a study of CD8 T cells in ankylosing spondylitis. Using its own MiXCR run on the 5' RACE reads, TCRdb lists one record per CDR3 protein. This sample has around 770,000 distinct CDR3 sequences, with around 20% found just once. The sequencing input was blood, either unsorted or a sorted T cell fraction (not recorded which). Receptors originate from a male donor with ankylosing spondylitis. Each CDR3 is given with its conserved first and last residue. A D gene is named only where the DNA matches it firmly. Rows give clone size only sometimes, using once, few, many, or a class for an expanded clone.

TRBV11-3	few	TRBJ2-7	TRBD1	CASSYGDRGADEQYF	TGTGCCAGCAGCTATGGGGACAGGGGAGCCGACGAGCAGTACTTC
TRBV27	few	TRBJ2-1	TRBD1	CASSTTGAYNEQFF	TGTGCCAGCAGTACCACAGGGGCTTACAATGAGCAGTTCTTC
TRBV29-1	many	TRBJ1-1	.	CSVELDDYTEAFF	TGCAGCGTTGAGCTCGACGACTACACTGAAGCTTTCTTT
TRBV12-3/TRBV12-4	.	TRBJ2-7	.	CASSLTTVYEQYF	TGTGCCAGCAGCCTAACAACAGTCTACGAGCAGTACTTC
TRBV12-3/TRBV12-4	few	TRBJ2-5	.	CASKSVGSIETQYF	TGTGCCAGCAAGTCTGTCGGGAGCATAGAGACCCAGTACTTC
TRBV6-5	few	TRBJ2-2	.	CASSYSASPANTGELFF	TGTGCCAGCAGTTACTCGGCTAGCCCCGCGAACACCGGGGAGCTGTTTTTT
TRBV5-5	.	TRBJ2-1	.	CASSLAWVNEQFF	TGTGCCAGCAGCTTGGCGTGGGTGAATGAGCAGTTCTTC
TRBV5-1	.	TRBJ2-7	.	CASNLDNSYEQYF	TGCGCCAGCAACTTGGACAACTCCTACGAGCAGTACTTC
TRBV20-1	.	TRBJ2-1	.	CSALEAVYNEQFF	TGCAGTGCTTTGGAGGCAGTTTACAATGAGCAGTTCTTC
TRBV27	many	TRBJ2-7	.	CASSLSGGEQYF	TGTGCCAGCAGTTTATCGGGGGGAGAGCAGTACTTC
TRBV7-8	.	TRBJ2-1	TRBD2	CASSRGEGSGSSYNEQFF	TGTGCCAGCAGCCGGGGGGAGGGTAGCGGGAGCTCCTACAATGAGCAGTTCTTC
TRBV29-1	few	TRBJ2-1	.	CSVEERLREQFF	TGCAGCGTTGAAGAGCGGCTCCGTGAGCAGTTCTTC
TRBV12-3/TRBV12-4	.	TRBJ2-1	.	CASRSSYNEQFF	TGTGCCAGCAGGTCTAGCTACAATGAGCAGTTCTTC
TRBV28	few	TRBJ1-1	.	CASSLYGKYGNTEAFF	TGTGCCAGCAGTTTATACGGAAAATATGGAAACACTGAAGCTTTCTTT
TRBV18	few	TRBJ1-1	TRBD1	CASSPSQGAGEAFF	TGTGCCAGCTCACCATCACAGGGGGCAGGGGAAGCTTTCTTT
TRBV4-1	few	TRBJ2-3	.	CASSQDIEGIGSDTQYF	TGCGCCAGCAGCCAAGATATCGAGGGGATCGGTTCAGATACGCAGTATTTT
TRBV7-2	few	TRBJ2-3	TRBD2	CASSPPSGVADTQYF	TGTGCCAGCAGCCCCCCTAGCGGGGTCGCAGATACGCAGTATTTT
TRBV5-5	.	TRBJ1-1	TRBD1	CASSSQGAHMNTEAFF	TGTGCCAGCAGCTCACAGGGGGCTCACATGAACACTGAAGCTTTCTTT
TRBV18	.	TRBJ2-2	.	CASSPASLDRTGELFF	TGTGCCAGCTCCCCGGCGTCGCTTGACAGAACCGGGGAGCTGTTTTTT
TRBV25-1	.	TRBJ1-2	TRBD1	CASSELIGTGGFPGYGYTF	TGTGCCAGCAGTGAACTAATCGGGACAGGTGGATTTCCAGGCTATGGCTACACCTTC
TRBV4-3	few	TRBJ2-2	.	CASRGKGTGELFF	TGCGCCTCTAGGGGGAAGGGAACCGGGGAGCTGTTTTTT
TRBV20-1	.	TRBJ1-5	.	CSASTAYRNQPQHF	TGCAGTGCTAGTACAGCCTACCGCAATCAGCCCCAGCATTTT
TRBV15	.	TRBJ1-2	.	CATSRADRSYGYTF	TGTGCCACCAGCAGAGCCGACAGATCGTATGGCTACACCTTC
TRBV7-8	few	TRBJ2-1	TRBD2	CASSLGYLAGGVNEQFF	TGTGCCAGCAGCTTAGGTTATCTAGCGGGAGGGGTGAATGAGCAGTTCTTC
TRBV15	few	TRBJ2-2	.	CATSRAPTGLSGELFF	TGTGCCACCAGCAGGGCCCCGACAGGACTCTCCGGGGAGCTGTTTTTT
TRBV20-1	.	TRBJ2-1	.	CSALRDPQSTLQFF	TGCAGTGCTCTCCGGGACCCCCAAAGTACACTGCAGTTCTTC
TRBV20-1	few	TRBJ1-2	TRBD1	CSATGQGNYLGYGYTF	TGCAGTGCAACGGGACAGGGGAACTATCTGGGCTATGGCTACACCTTC
TRBV30	.	TRBJ2-2	.	CAWSVGGGNTGELFF	TGTGCCTGGAGTGTTGGAGGGGGGAACACCGGGGAGCTGTTTTTT
TRBV7-9	.	TRBJ1-1	.	CASSHSGLEAFF	TGTGCCAGCAGCCACAGCGGTCTCGAAGCTTTCTTT